This T cell receptor (beta chain) was identified in a study of cytomegalovirus exposure and HLA in healthy donors. Whole-study results and caveats: About 87% or about 30% of the time was how often most TCR beta V segments were productive, according to an earlier analysis. Later analysis identified a missense DCLRE1C variant that was linked to TCR beta V- and J-gene trimming.

Primers for the PCR totalled 60 Vbeta and 13 Jbeta. Using immunoSEQ multiplex PCR, the repertoire was profiled, and TCRdb retains in-frame clones only, with some absent. Of fewer than 250,000 clones in the sample, 70% to 75% were seen once. Germline values: CDR1 SGHTA, CDR2 FQGNSA. The length of the CDR3 is 15 residues. V trimming: 4 bases; J trimming: 3 bases; junction bases outside the gene matches: 5. As concerns this clone: No antigen is known for it.

This rearrangement joins TRBV7-2 to TRBJ2-7; 11 positions match TRBD1. The origin of this receptor is a man aged 25-45 years in good health and CMV-seropositive. Sample: PBMCs. The CDR3 protein is CASSSRGTGGYEQYF. The CDR3, as DNA: TGTGCCAGCAGCTCGAGGGGGACAGGGGGCTACGAGCAGTACTTC.